These 31 T cell receptor beta chains were all obtained from the same sample, sequenced in a study of T cell responses to AZD1222 COVID-19 vaccine. TCRdb keeps only in-frame clones here, not all; method: immunoSEQ multiplex PCR. The sample has 85,000 to 90,000 clones, about 92% seen once. The sample in question was peripheral blood, obtained on day 0 of AZD1222 vaccination. Every receptor here comes from an adult in good health.

This sequence joins TRBV24-1 and TRBJ1-2; 9 bases map to TRBD1. This CDR3 comprises 12 residues. Germline loops: CDR1 KGHDR, CDR2 SFDVKD. After removal of 5 bases from V and 8 bases from J, the junction contained 2 bases not matched to a gene. CDR3 in amino acids: CATSGDRVGYTF. The DNA for the CDR3 is TGTGCCACCAGTGGGGACAGGGTCGGCTACACCTTC.

V usage is TRBV6-5 and J usage is TRBJ2-5; the match to TRBD2 covers 8 bases. CDR1 and CDR2 from the germline V gene are MNHEY and SVGAGI. V gave up 8 bases and J gave up 5 bases; unmatched junction bases: 4. CDR3 length equals 12 residues. This CDR3 reads CASESGGETQYF. The CDR3 nucleotides are TGTGCCAGCGAGTCGGGAGGGGAGACCCAGTACTTC.

This chain uses TRBV5-1 with TRBJ2-2; TRBD1 matches at 8 bases. This CDR3 has 14 amino acids. Germline loops: CDR1 SGHRS, CDR2 YFSETQ. Trimming cost V 2 bases and J 4 bases; bases outside gene matches: 1. CDR3 region: CASSFTGGTGELFF. The CDR3 DNA is TGCGCCAGCAGCTTTACAGGGGGCACCGGGGAGCTGTTTTTT.

The chain recombines TRBV10-2 with TRBJ1-1; D not resolved. Trimming took off 8 bases at V and 1 base at J, with 11 bases between the two ends. In germline, CDR1 is WSHSY, CDR2 SAAADI. The CDR3 extends over 13 amino acids. Here the CDR3 DNA reads TGCGCCAGCGAACTAGGAGGGAACACTGAAGCTTTCTTT. This translates into CASELGGNTEAFF.

This chain joins TRBV13 and TRBJ2-7; 7 bases fit TRBD2. Germline-derived CDR1 and CDR2 are PRHDT and FYEKMQ (reference sequence). The V gene end was trimmed by 1 base and the J gene end by 0 bases; junction bases not matched to a gene: 6. The CDR3 is 16 amino acids. CDR3 sequence reads: CASSLAASGSSYEQYF. CDR3 in DNA: TGTGCCAGCAGCTTAGCGGCTAGCGGAAGCTCCTACGAGCAGTACTTC.

The chain recombines TRBV28 with TRBJ1-4; D is perhaps TRBD1 (5 bases). The CDR3 is 11 residues long. The germline V gene encodes CDR1 MDHEN and CDR2 SYDVKM. V lost 4 bases, J lost 8 bases, and 5 bases lay in between. CDR3 loop: CASSSGEKLFF. The CDR3 DNA follows: TGTGCCAGCAGTTCAGGGGAAAAACTGTTTTTT.

The chain links TRBV10-1 to TRBJ2-2; D not certain. Per germline, CDR1 WNHNN and CDR2 SYGVQD (reference sequence). With 5 bases removed from V and 3 bases from J, the gap between germline ends came to 7 bases. The CDR3 covers 13 residues. The CDR3 nucleotides are TGCGCCAGCAGTATAGGTTACACCGGGGAGCTGTTTTTT. Its protein product is CASSIGYTGELFF.

This clone showed up just once. The rearrangement uses TRBV5-1 and TRBJ2-7, with 8 bases matching TRBD2. Unmatched junction bases numbered 6, after V lost 2 bases and J lost 5 bases. Germline V gene sequence: CDR1 SGHRS, CDR2 YFSETQ. The CDR3 runs to 14 residues. CDR3 sequence (DNA): TGCGCCAGCAGCTTCAGCGGGAGTTCTAACGAGCAGTACTTC. This translates into CASSFSGSSNEQYF.

The chain uses TRBV27 and TRBJ1-1, with D perhaps TRBD1 (5 bases). V lost 5 bases and J lost 0, with 13 bases in between. This CDR3 is built from 15 residues. Germline CDR1 is MNHEY and CDR2 is SMNVEV (reference sequence). The CDR3 DNA reads as TGTGCCAGCAGTCCCCGGGGCAGTATGAACACTGAAGCTTTCTTT. Protein: CASSPRGSMNTEAFF.

The rearrangement joins TRBV13 to TRBJ1-2; D gene ambiguous. Germline V CDR1 and CDR2: PRHDT, FYEKMQ (reference sequence). Trimming left V 2 bases short and J 1 base short, with 8 bases between. This CDR3 is 14 amino acids long. CDR3 sequence: CASSLRHRNYGYTF. CDR3 DNA sequence: TGTGCCAGCAGCTTAAGACACCGTAACTATGGCTACACCTTC.

The chain carries TRBV19 and TRBJ2-2; 12 bases map to TRBD2. The CDR3 is 17 residues long. Trimming removed 6 bases from V and 7 bases from J; junction bases left unmatched: 12. Germline V lookup: CDR1 LNHDA, CDR2 SQIVND (reference sequence). DNA of the CDR3: TGTGCCAGTAGAGACCTAGCGGGGGGGCTTCTAAACGGGGAGCTGTTTTTT. Amino acid sequence: CASRDLAGGLLNGELFF.

The DNA for the CDR3 is TGTGCCAGCAGCCGGACAGGAACGGACTATGGCTACACCTTC. It specifies CASSRTGTDYGYTF. The chain joins TRBV2 to TRBJ1-2; TRBD1 matches 7 bases. Germline V gene sequence: CDR1 SNHLY, CDR2 FYNNEI. The junction had 7 bases not matched to a gene; V was cut back by 6 bases and J by 3 bases. This CDR3 is 14 amino acids long.

This chain links TRBV14 with TRBJ2-1, with D possibly TRBD1 on 6 matching bases. Between the trimmed V and J ends, which lost 3 bases and 2 bases, there was a span of 20 bases. The CDR3 extends over 18 amino acids. Germline V gene lookup returns CDR1 SGHDN and CDR2 FVKESK. The CDR3 nucleotides read TGTGCCAGCAGCCATTACGGCCCAGGGGAAGCACCCTACAATGAGCAGTTCTTC. The encoded protein is CASSHYGPGEAPYNEQFF.

The rearrangement uses TRBV30 and TRBJ1-5, with 10 bases aligning to TRBD1. The V and J ends lost 2 bases and 3 bases, in that order; junction bases with no gene match: 10. The CDR3 contains 17 residues. CDR1 GTSNPN and CDR2 SVGIG come from the germline V gene (reference sequence). CDR3 nucleotide sequence: TGTGCCTGGAGTTCAGATCGACAGGGGGCCCTCAATCAGCCCCAGCATTTT. Amino acids: CAWSSDRQGALNQPQHF.

The rearrangement joins TRBV6-5 to TRBJ2-2; D perhaps matches TRBD1 (7 bases). The germline V gene encodes CDR1 MNHEY and CDR2 SVGAGI. V lost 7 bases and J 2 bases, leaving 14 bases between the germline ends. The CDR3 has 15 residues. The CDR3 nucleotides read TGTGCCAGCACCGATCAGGGGGGCAACACCGGGGAGCTGTTTTTT. Amino acids: CASTDQGGNTGELFF.

The chain links TRBV10-3 to TRBJ1-2; tentatively, D is TRBD1 (5 bases). Per germline, CDR1 ENHRY and CDR2 SYGVKD. Trimming removed 3 bases from V and 5 bases from J, with 16 bases in between. The CDR3 is made up of 15 amino acids. The CDR3 DNA sequence: TGTGCCATCAGTGACCGACCCCAGGGAGAATATGGCTACACCTTC. This translates into CAISDRPQGEYGYTF.

The chain joins TRBV6-5 to TRBJ1-2; 7 bases fit TRBD1. This CDR3 is built from 11 residues. CDR1 and CDR2 from the germline V gene are MNHEY and SVGAGI. Trimming removed 8 bases from V and 10 bases from J; junction bases left unmatched: 7. DNA of the CDR3: TGTGCCAGCGGATACAGGGGAGACTACACCTTC. Translated: CASGYRGDYTF.

The gene calls are TRBV25-1 and TRBJ1-1; D not resolved. CDR3 length: 14 residues. The V end lost 1 base, the J end lost 1 base, and 7 bases lay between the germline ends. CDR1 and CDR2 from the germline V gene are MGHDK and SYGVNS. CDR3 region: CASSESWKNTEAFF. In nucleotides, the CDR3 is TGTGCCAGCAGTGAATCTTGGAAGAACACTGAAGCTTTCTTT. The full variable domain, rest sourced from reference TRBV25-1 and TRBJ1-1, is EADIYQTPRYLVIGTGKKITLECSQTMGHDKMYWYQQDPGMELHLIHYSYGVNSTEKGDLSSESTVSRIRTEHFPLTLESARPSHTSQYLCASSESWKNTEAFFGQGTRLTVV.

The rearrangement links TRBV29-1 to TRBJ1-2; unclear D gene. Germline loops: CDR1 SQVTM, CDR2 ANQGSEA. Trimming pared 6 bases from V and 12 bases from J, leaving 20 bases between. This CDR3 is built from 12 residues. CDR3 bases: TGCAGCGTCGACCCGGAAGGGAGCGGGGACACCTTC. It codes for CSVDPEGSGDTF.

V and J are TRBV18 and TRBJ2-2, with 10 bases lining up with TRBD1. The trim removed 2 bases at V and 4 bases at J, leaving 4 bases unmatched. This CDR3 has 16 amino acids. Germline V gives CDR1 KGHSH, CDR2 LQKENI. CDR3 DNA sequence: TGTGCCAGCTCACCAACCGGGACAGGGGTCACCGGGGAGCTGTTTTTT. As protein: CASSPTGTGVTGELFF.

The V gene is TRBV3-1 (or the pseudogene TRBV3-2), the J gene TRBJ2-3, with D unresolved. This CDR3 contains 14 residues. V lost 1 base to trimming and J lost 2 bases, with 7 bases between them. In germline, CDR1 is LGHDT, CDR2 YNNKEL (reference sequence). The CDR3 loop reads CASSQGALTDTQYF. In DNA, the CDR3 is TGTGCCAGCAGCCAAGGGGCCCTCACAGATACGCAGTATTTT.

This chain connects TRBV5-1 to TRBJ2-5; D gene unclear. Germline-derived CDR1 and CDR2 are SGHRS and YFSETQ. The V and J ends lost 2 bases and 0 bases respectively, with 5 bases between them. This CDR3 spans 13 amino acids. CDR3 bases: TGCGCCAGCAGCTTACCTAACCAAGAGACCCAGTACTTC. It is translated as CASSLPNQETQYF.

This chain joins TRBV6-5 and TRBJ1-1, with 7 bases aligning to TRBD1. The CDR3 consists of 15 residues. The germline gives CDR1 MNHEY, CDR2 SVGAGI. V shed 2 bases, J shed 2 bases, and the junction held 5 bases outside the gene matches. Here the CDR3 reads CASSYEGAPNTEAFF. CDR3 bases: TGTGCCAGCAGTTACGAGGGGGCGCCCAACACTGAAGCTTTCTTT.

The count of this clone is one. V gene TRBV15 combines with J gene TRBJ1-3, with TRBD1 matching over 7 bases. The CDR3 has 15 amino acids. V lost 5 bases and J lost 2; bases outside the gene matches: 6. Germline V CDR1 and CDR2: LNHNV, YYDKDF (reference sequence). The CDR3 DNA sequence: TGTGCCACCAGCTATCCCGGGACAGCTGGAAACACCATATATTTT. Translated: CATSYPGTAGNTIYF.

The J gene is TRBJ2-7, the V gene TRBV10-2; D not resolved. The germline CDR1 and CDR2 sequences are WSHSY and SAAADI. The CDR3 consists of 13 residues. Trimming removed 3 bases from V and 2 bases from J, with 8 bases in between. The CDR3 here is CASSEVLTYEQYF. The CDR3 region has the DNA TGCGCCAGCAGTGAAGTCTTAACCTACGAGCAGTACTTC.

On this clone itself: Different DNA sequences within this sample yield the same CDR3. This rearrangement joins TRBV28 to TRBJ1-5; D remains ambiguous. The CDR3 covers 13 residues. From germline, CDR1 is MDHEN and CDR2 SYDVKM. Trimming took 3 bases from V and 0 from J, leaving 3 bases between them. The DNA for the CDR3 is TGTGCCAGCAGTTTGTATAGCAATCAGCCCCAGCATTTT. It translates to CASSLYSNQPQHF.

This chain uses TRBV19 with TRBJ1-3; 11 bases align to TRBD1. This CDR3 contains 15 residues. V shed 7 bases and J 4 bases; nucleotides not matched to a gene: 6. Looked up from germline, CDR1 is LNHDA and CDR2 is SQIVND (reference sequence). Here the CDR3 DNA reads TGTGCCAGTAAGTCGGACAGGGGGCAAGGAAACACCATATATTTT. This sequence encodes CASKSDRGQGNTIYF.

The chain recombines TRBV6-5 with TRBJ2-7, with a weak D call TRBD2 (6 bases). The CDR3 contains 12 residues. Germline CDR1 and CDR2: MNHEY and SVGAGI. V lost 6 bases and J lost 7, with 13 bases in between. The CDR3 DNA reads as TGTGCCAGCAGGCCCCTAGCGAGAGAGCAGTACTTC. It translates to CASRPLAREQYF.

The chain recombines TRBV21-1 with TRBJ2-3; TRBD2 reflects the table's D call only, with no check against the DNA. TRBV21-1 is a known pseudogene. The CDR3 loop spans 16 amino acids. CDR3 bases: TGTGCCAGCCAACCCGGACTAGCGAAGACTCTAGATACGCAGTATTTT. Protein product: CASQPGLAKTLDTQYF.

V is TRBV28 and J is TRBJ2-2; 9 nucleotides match TRBD2. Germline CDR1 MDHEN, CDR2 SYDVKM. The length of the CDR3 is 15 residues. V was clipped by 3 bases and J by 6 bases; unmatched bases: 5. CDR3: CASSFAGGTPGELFF. CDR3 nucleotide sequence: TGTGCCAGCAGTTTCGCGGGAGGGACGCCCGGGGAGCTGTTTTTT.

The genes are TRBV4-2 and TRBJ1-4; the D is unclear. The CDR3 is 12 amino acids. Trimming took off 1 base at V and 9 bases at J, with 6 bases between the two ends. CDR1 and CDR2 (germline): LGHNA, YNFKEQ. The CDR3 reads CASSQAQKKLFF. The CDR3 DNA is TGTGCCAGCAGCCAAGCTCAGAAAAAACTGTTTTTT.